The next 3 T cell receptor beta chains were all read from a single sample in a study of T cell repertoires in cytomegalovirus infection. TCRdb ran MiXCR on the reads and lists one entry per CDR3 protein. The sample holds nearly 450,000 distinct CDR3 sequences, approximately 32% seen once. Sequencing used PBMCs. The receptors come from a human donor in good health (CMV status not recorded). Some clones in this sample may be carry-over from other donors' samples.

This clonotype came up many times. This CDR3 reads CASSLSSPGYGYTF. CDR3 DNA: TGTGCCAGCAGCCTAAGTTCCCCCGGCTATGGCTACACCTTC. The chain is built from TRBV12-3 or TRBV12-4 and TRBJ1-2; D not resolved. The V end was cut by 6 bases, the J end by 4 bases, with 15 bases between. There are 14 residues in the CDR3.

The chain has TRBV4-3 and TRBJ1-2; D call uncertain. V gave up 0 bases and J gave up 4 bases, with 12 bases separating them. Germline CDR1 reads LGHNA; CDR2 reads YSLEER. The CDR3 consists of 15 residues. CDR3 DNA sequence: TGCGCCAGCAGCCAAGAGGTGGGCTTTGGCTATGGCTACACCTTC. Encoded protein: CASSQEVGFGYGYTF.

Ten or more counts support this clonotype. The V call is TRBV7-6, the J call TRBJ2-1; 10 bases fit TRBD2. J was trimmed by 8 bases and V by 1 base; bases with no gene match: 14. The CDR3 is made up of 18 amino acids. Looked up from germline, CDR1 is SGHVS and CDR2 is FNYEAQ. The CDR3 coding sequence is TGTGCCAGCAGCTTAGACGAACGGACTAGCGGCTGGGTCGATGAGCAGTTCTTC. Translated, it gives CASSLDERTSGWVDEQFF.